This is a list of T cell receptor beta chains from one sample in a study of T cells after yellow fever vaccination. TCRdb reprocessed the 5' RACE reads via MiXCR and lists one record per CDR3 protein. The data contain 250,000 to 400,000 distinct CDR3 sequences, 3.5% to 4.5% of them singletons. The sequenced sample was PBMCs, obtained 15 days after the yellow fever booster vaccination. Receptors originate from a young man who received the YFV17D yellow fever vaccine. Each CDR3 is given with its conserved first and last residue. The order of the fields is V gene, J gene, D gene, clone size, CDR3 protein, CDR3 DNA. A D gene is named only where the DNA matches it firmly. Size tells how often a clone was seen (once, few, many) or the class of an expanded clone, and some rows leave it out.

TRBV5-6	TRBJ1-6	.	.	CASSLDAGGAGESPLHF	TGTGCCAGCAGCTTGGATGCAGGAGGAGCCGGCGAGTCACCCCTCCACTTT
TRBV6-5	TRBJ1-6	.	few	CASSYSSPRSSYNSPLHF	TGTGCCAGCAGTTACTCGTCTCCCCGGAGCTCCTATAATTCACCCCTCCACTTT
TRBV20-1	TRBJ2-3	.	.	CSARASPSSALSTDTQYF	TGCAGTGCTAGAGCCTCTCCTAGCAGCGCTCTTAGCACAGATACGCAGTATTTT
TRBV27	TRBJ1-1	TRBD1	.	CASSTQTGRAFF	TGTGCCAGCAGTACCCAGACAGGGAGAGCTTTCTTT
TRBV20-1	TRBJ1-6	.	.	CSASPGLNSPLHF	TGCAGTGCTAGCCCGGGACTTAATTCACCCCTCCACTTT
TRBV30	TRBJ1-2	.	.	CAWSKGMGYTF	TGTGCCTGGAGTAAGGGGATGGGCTACACCTTC
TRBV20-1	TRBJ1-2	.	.	CSASAGGEIYGYTF	TGCAGTGCTAGTGCGGGGGGCGAAATCTATGGCTACACCTTC
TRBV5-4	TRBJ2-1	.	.	CASSFSLGNEQFF	TGTGCCAGCAGCTTCTCCCTTGGTAATGAGCAGTTCTTC
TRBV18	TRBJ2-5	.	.	CASSPRGAYQETQYF	TGTGCCAGCTCACCACGGGGGGCGTACCAAGAGACCCAGTACTTC
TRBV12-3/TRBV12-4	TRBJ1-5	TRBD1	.	CASSFIRGRDRENQPQHF	TGTGCCAGCAGTTTTATTAGGGGAAGAGACAGGGAAAATCAGCCCCAGCATTTT
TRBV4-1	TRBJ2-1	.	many	CASSHRTNNEQFF	TGCGCCAGCAGCCACAGGACGAACAATGAGCAGTTCTTC
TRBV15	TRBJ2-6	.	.	CATSRGLGGANVLTF	TGTGCCACCAGCAGAGGCCTCGGTGGGGCCAACGTCCTGACTTTC
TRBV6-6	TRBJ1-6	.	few	CASSYRSTALKNSPLHF	TGTGCCAGCAGTTATAGGAGTACGGCTCTAAAGAATTCACCCCTCCACTTT
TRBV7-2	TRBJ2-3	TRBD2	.	CASSFRGVSTDTQYF	TGTGCCAGCAGCTTTCGGGGGGTGAGCACAGATACGCAGTATTTT
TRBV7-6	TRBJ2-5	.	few	CASSLIQETQYF	TGTGCCAGCAGCTTGATCCAAGAGACCCAGTACTTC